This TCR beta chain was recovered during a study of blood T cell repertoires in COVID-19. Study information: COVID-19 samples from acute and convalescent phases originated in the United States, Italy and Spain.

The CDR3 contains 14 residues. Trimming took off 2 bases at V and 3 bases at J, with 12 bases between the two ends. The germline V gene encodes CDR1 SGHDT and CDR2 YYEEEE. This clone was recorded once. Only in-frame clones appear in the TCRdb table, and some are missing; sequencing was by immunoSEQ multiplex PCR. The table has about 360,000 clones, around 86% seen once. Source material: peripheral blood. This chain uses TRBV5-6 with TRBJ2-7; maybe TRBD2 (6 bases). This clonotype originated in a human donor in a cohort sampled during active COVID-19. DNA of the CDR3: TGTGCCAGCAGCTTACGGGGGTTATACTACGAGCAGTACTTC. It yields the protein CASSLRGLYYEQYF.